The 26 T cell receptor beta chains below were found in one sample sequenced in a study of beta chain features in type 1 diabetes. All of the isolated RNA was reverse transcribed, so expressed TCRB transcripts were sequenced. Assay used: immunoSEQ multiplex PCR; TCRdb lists only in-frame clones, some missing. Of under 500,000 clones listed, over 25% are singletons. Input material: naive CD4+ T cells from blood. These receptors were obtained from a man between 18 and 35 years old in good health.

This rearrangement joins TRBV5-1 to TRBJ2-5, with D possibly TRBD2 on 7 matching bases. Per germline, CDR1 SGHRS and CDR2 YFSETQ. V was pared by 0 bases and J by 14 bases, with 14 bases between. The CDR3 is 12 residues long. CDR3 nucleotide sequence: TGCGCCAGCAGCTTGGCGGGGGGCCCACCCTACTTC. Protein product: CASSLAGGPPYF.

This clone turned up a few times. CDR3 amino acids: CASSPRRLAGYEQYF. CDR3 coding DNA: TGTGCCAGCAGCCCGCGTAGGCTAGCGGGATACGAGCAGTACTTC. This chain connects TRBV7-8 to TRBJ2-7; the match to TRBD2 covers 9 bases. The CDR3 consists of 15 residues. Germline-derived CDR1 and CDR2 are SGHVS and FQNEAQ. J was trimmed by 4 bases and V by 5 bases; bases with no gene match: 9. Full variable domain (missing parts from reference TRBV7-8 and TRBJ2-7): GAGVSQSPRYKVAKRGQDVALRCDPISGHVSLFWYQQALGQGPEFLTYFQNEAQLDKSGLPSDRFFAERPEGSVSTLKIQRTQQEDSAVYLCASSPRRLAGYEQYFGPGTRLTVT.

This clone appeared a few times. The chain is built from TRBV30 and TRBJ1-5; tentative D call: TRBD1 (5 bases). Trimming left V 0 bases short and J 3 bases short, with 12 bases between. Germline lookup yields CDR1 GTSNPN and CDR2 SVGIG (reference sequence). This CDR3 contains 15 residues. CDR3 sequence (DNA): TGTGCCTGGAGTGTCTACGGGGCCATCAATCAGCCCCAGCATTTT. This codes for CAWSVYGAINQPQHF.

A few counts support this clone. At the DNA level, this CDR3 is encoded by other sequences in the same sample as well. The V gene is TRBV5-1, the J gene TRBJ2-7; D call uncertain. V lost 1 base, J lost 0 bases, and 2 bases lay in between. CDR1 SGHRS and CDR2 YFSETQ come from the germline V gene. The CDR3 spans 12 residues. The CDR3 DNA sequence: TGCGCCAGCAGCTTGACCTCCTACGAGCAGTACTTC. It is translated as CASSLTSYEQYF.

This clone has more than one count but fewer than ten. Other nucleotide sequences in the sample specify the same CDR3. This chain links TRBV29-1 with TRBJ2-5, with D perhaps given as TRBD1 or TRBD2 (5 bases each). The germline V gene encodes CDR1 SQVTM and CDR2 ANQGSEA. The germline V and J ends were trimmed by 5 bases and 5 bases, with 18 bases remaining between them. This CDR3 has 14 amino acids. The CDR3, as DNA: TGCAGCGTTCGGGACCCCCTAGGCGGGGAGACCCAGTACTTC. Its protein is CSVRDPLGGETQYF.

This sequence joins TRBV30 and TRBJ1-4, with D possibly matching TRBD1 (5 bases). Trimming removed 3 bases from V and 7 bases from J, with 12 bases in between. The CDR3 runs to 13 residues. Germline-derived CDR1 and CDR2 are GTSNPN and SVGIG (reference sequence). DNA for the CDR3: TGTGCCTGGAGGGACAACCGAGGTGAAAAACTGTTTTTT. Amino acids: CAWRDNRGEKLFF.

The chain has TRBV9 and TRBJ2-5; 9 nucleotides agree with TRBD2. V lost 6 bases, J lost 5 bases, and 8 bases stayed unmatched. The CDR3 spans 14 residues. The germline V gene has CDR1 SGDLS and CDR2 YYNGEE. CDR3 DNA: TGTGCCAGCAATCGAGCGGGAGGAGAGGAGACCCAGTACTTC. This translates into CASNRAGGEETQYF.

The gene calls are TRBV28 and TRBJ2-5, with unresolved D. Germline lookup yields CDR1 MDHEN and CDR2 SYDVKM. V lost 1 base to trimming and J lost 3 bases, with 9 bases between them. This CDR3 is 14 amino acids long. This chain's CDR3 is CASSLYRREETQYF. CDR3 coding DNA: TGTGCCAGCAGTTTATACCGCAGAGAAGAGACCCAGTACTTC.

This chain links TRBV7-2 with TRBJ2-5; weak D call: TRBD1 (7 bases). The DNA end favors TRBJ2-7, so the J call may be wrong. Germline V gives CDR1 SGHTA, CDR2 FQGNSA. The CDR3 covers 14 residues. This CDR3 is CASSAQGGSYEQYF. CDR3 in DNA: TGTGCCAGCAGCGCCCAGGGGGGCTCCTACGAGCAGTACTTC.

The chain is built from TRBV9 and TRBJ2-1; no firm D call. Per germline, CDR1 SGDLS and CDR2 YYNGEE. V lost 0 bases and J lost 9, with 10 bases in between. The CDR3 extends over 13 amino acids. CDR3 nucleotides: TGTGCCAGCAGCGTAGGATCGTCAGGTGAGCAGTTCTTC. Amino acid sequence: CASSVGSSGEQFF.

The chain links TRBV7-9 to TRBJ2-1; 10 bases are shared with TRBD2. V was clipped by 3 bases and J by 6 bases; unmatched bases: 5. CDR3 size: 15 residues. CDR1 SEHNR and CDR2 FQNEAQ come from the germline V gene (reference sequence). The CDR3 coding sequence is TGTGCCAGCAGCTTGTCACTAGCGGGGCCCAATGAGCAGTTCTTC. This translates into CASSLSLAGPNEQFF.

This clone showed up just a few times. V is TRBV5-1 and J is TRBJ2-4; D perhaps matches TRBD1 (6 bases). CDR3 size: 15 residues. The V and J ends lost 5 bases and 0 bases respectively, with 12 bases between them. Germline V gene lookup returns CDR1 SGHRS and CDR2 YFSETQ. The CDR3 DNA reads TGCGCCAGCAGGGGGGCGACGGCAGCCAAAAACATTCAGTACTTC. Amino acids: CASRGATAAKNIQYF.

This clone was detected a few times. Different DNA sequences within this sample yield the same CDR3. This chain uses TRBV4-2 with TRBJ2-7; 7 bases map to TRBD1. This CDR3 is 15 amino acids long. The ends lost 0 bases at V and 1 base at J; junction bases unmatched: 3. CDR1 and CDR2 from the germline V gene are LGHNA and YNFKEQ. The CDR3 DNA reads as TGTGCCAGCAGCCAAGAAAGGGGACAGTCCTACGAGCAGTACTTC. Translating gives CASSQERGQSYEQYF.

The chain links TRBV9 to TRBJ2-1; 9 nucleotides agree with TRBD2. CDR1 SGDLS and CDR2 YYNGEE come from the germline V gene. The CDR3 covers 16 residues. V gave up 3 bases and J gave up 6 bases; unmatched junction bases: 10. This CDR3 is CASSARLAGMANEQFF. The CDR3 DNA follows: TGTGCCAGCAGCGCCAGGCTAGCGGGAATGGCCAATGAGCAGTTCTTC. Variable domain in full (rest from reference TRBV9 and TRBJ2-1): DSGVTQTPKHLITATGQRVTLRCSPRSGDLSVYWYQQSLDQGLQFLIQYYNGEERAKGNILERFSAQQFPDLHSELNLSSLELGDSALYFCASSARLAGMANEQFFGPGTRLTVL.

The CDR3 coding sequence is TGTGCCAGCTGGACAGGGCATTCTGGGGCCAACGTCCTGACTTTC. It yields the protein CASWTGHSGANVLTF. The V gene is TRBV2, the J gene TRBJ2-6; 8 bases map to TRBD1. The CDR3 sequence is 15 residues long. V lost 8 bases to trimming and J lost 1 base; unmatched junction nucleotides: 4. Germline V gene sequence: CDR1 SNHLY, CDR2 FYNNEI.

This clone was recorded a few times. V and J are TRBV18 and TRBJ2-1; D gene ambiguous. This CDR3 is 14 amino acids long. Trimming stripped 1 base from V and 7 bases from J, with 11 bases between. Per the germline V gene, CDR1 is KGHSH and CDR2 is LQKENI. The CDR3 spells CASSPRWSGNEQFF. CDR3 nucleotide sequence: TGTGCCAGCTCACCACGGTGGTCCGGGAATGAGCAGTTCTTC.

This clone has more than one count but fewer than ten. The genes are TRBV5-4 and TRBJ2-7; TRBD1 matches 9 bases. This CDR3 contains 15 residues. The J segment lost 3 bases and the V segment lost 3 bases, leaving 7 bases of the junction unmatched. Per the germline V gene, CDR1 is SGHNT and CDR2 is YYREEE (reference sequence). The CDR3 is CASSSPGTGNYEQYF. CDR3 DNA: TGTGCCAGCAGCTCGCCCGGGACAGGGAACTACGAGCAGTACTTC.

V is TRBV30 and J is TRBJ2-2; a possible D gene is TRBD2 (6 bases). Germline loops: CDR1 GTSNPN, CDR2 SVGIG (reference sequence). Trimming removed 0 bases from V and 4 bases from J, with 12 bases in between. The CDR3 consists of 15 residues. The CDR3 nucleotides are TGTGCCTGGAGTGTAACTAGCAGAGTCACCGGGGAGCTGTTTTTT. It yields the protein CAWSVTSRVTGELFF.

J is TRBJ2-1 and V is TRBV4-1; possible D gene TRBD2, 6 bases. CDR1 is MGHRA and CDR2 is YSYEKL in the germline V gene. The V end was cut by 4 bases, the J end by 3 bases, with 16 bases between. This CDR3 has 16 residues. CDR3: CASSLPPGLRYNEQFF. CDR3 sequence (DNA): TGCGCCAGCAGCCTTCCGCCGGGACTCCGCTACAATGAGCAGTTCTTC.

This clone was found a few times. Sequence at one end of the junction differs from germline and may be a read error. This chain connects TRBV7-7 to TRBJ2-1; TRBD2 might be the D (6 bases). CDR1 and CDR2 (germline): SSHAT, FNYEAQ (reference sequence). The CDR3 is made up of 16 amino acids. CDR3 nucleotides: TGTGCTAGCAGCTTCACGCCGGGAGTCTCCTACAATGAGCAGTTCTTC. Its translation: CASSFTPGVSYNEQFF.

The V call is TRBV4-3, the J call TRBJ1-2; TRBD1 might be the D (5 bases). V dropped 0 bases and J dropped 3 bases, with 11 bases sitting between them. Germline V gene data show CDR1 as LGHNA and CDR2 as YSLEER. The CDR3 totals 15 residues. CDR3 sequence reads: CASSQEAGRDYGYTF. CDR3 in DNA: TGCGCCAGCAGCCAAGAGGCGGGGCGGGACTATGGCTACACCTTC.

The rearrangement uses TRBV9 and TRBJ2-5, with D unresolved. The CDR3 loop spans 14 amino acids. With 0 bases removed from V and 1 base from J, the gap between germline ends came to 7 bases. Per germline, CDR1 SGDLS and CDR2 YYNGEE. The DNA of the CDR3 is TGTGCCAGCAGCGTAGGGGGTATCCAAGAGACCCAGTACTTC. It is translated as CASSVGGIQETQYF.

This clone has just a few counts. The chain uses TRBV29-1 and TRBJ2-7; TRBD1 is a possible D gene (5 bases). Between the trimmed V and J ends, which lost 4 bases and 6 bases, there was a span of 19 bases. CDR3 length equals 14 residues. The germline V gene encodes CDR1 SQVTM and CDR2 ANQGSEA. CDR3 in amino acids: CSVAWMTDFREQYF. The CDR3, as DNA: TGCAGCGTTGCCTGGATGACAGATTTTCGCGAGCAGTACTTC.

This clone was seen more than once but under ten times. Within the sample, other DNA sequences also encode this same CDR3. The chain is built from TRBV29-1 and TRBJ2-7; D is undetermined. V was shortened by 4 bases and J by 2 bases, with 6 bases between the two germline ends. The CDR3 sequence is 11 residues long. Germline lookup yields CDR1 SQVTM and CDR2 ANQGSEA. This CDR3 is CSVGDTYEQYF. CDR3 DNA: TGCAGCGTTGGGGATACCTACGAGCAGTACTTC.

Concerning this clone itself: The same CDR3 also results from other DNA sequences found in this sample. The chain uses TRBV29-1 and TRBJ2-1, with D unclear. V was cut by 4 bases and J by 5 bases, with 6 bases left in between. This CDR3 is built from 11 residues. Germline values: CDR1 SQVTM, CDR2 ANQGSEA. This CDR3 reads CSVGLDNEQFF. The CDR3, as DNA: TGCAGCGTTGGACTCGACAATGAGCAGTTCTTC.

The chain uses TRBV19 and TRBJ2-7; 7 nucleotides align to TRBD1. J was trimmed by 4 bases and V by 4 bases; bases with no gene match: 7. The CDR3 runs 14 residues. Germline CDR1 LNHDA, CDR2 SQIVND (reference sequence). The CDR3 bases are TGTGCCAGTAGTACGACGGGACAGCTTTACGAGCAGTACTTC. Translating it yields CASSTTGQLYEQYF. The whole variable domain, remainder taken from reference TRBV19 and TRBJ2-7, is DGGITQSPKYLFRKEGQNVTLSCEQNLNHDAMYWYRQDPGQGLRLIYYSQIVNDFQKGDIAEGYSVSREKKESFPLTVTSAQKNPTAFYLCASSTTGQLYEQYFGPGTRLTVT.